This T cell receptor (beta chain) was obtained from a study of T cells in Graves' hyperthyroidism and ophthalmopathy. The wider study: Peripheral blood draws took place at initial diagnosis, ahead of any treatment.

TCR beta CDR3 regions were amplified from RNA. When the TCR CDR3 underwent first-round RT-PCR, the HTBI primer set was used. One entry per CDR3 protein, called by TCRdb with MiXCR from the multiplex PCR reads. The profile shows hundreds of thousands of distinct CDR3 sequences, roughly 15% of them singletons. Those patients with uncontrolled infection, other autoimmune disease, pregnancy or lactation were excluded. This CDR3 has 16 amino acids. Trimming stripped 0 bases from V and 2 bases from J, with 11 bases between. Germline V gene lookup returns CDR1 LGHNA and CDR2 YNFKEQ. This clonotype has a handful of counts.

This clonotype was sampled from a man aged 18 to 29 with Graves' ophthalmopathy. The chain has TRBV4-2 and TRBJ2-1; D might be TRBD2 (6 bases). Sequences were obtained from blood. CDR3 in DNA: TGTGCCAGCAGCCAAGATCTGGAGGGCACCTACAATGAGCAGTTCTTC. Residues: CASSQDLEGTYNEQFF.